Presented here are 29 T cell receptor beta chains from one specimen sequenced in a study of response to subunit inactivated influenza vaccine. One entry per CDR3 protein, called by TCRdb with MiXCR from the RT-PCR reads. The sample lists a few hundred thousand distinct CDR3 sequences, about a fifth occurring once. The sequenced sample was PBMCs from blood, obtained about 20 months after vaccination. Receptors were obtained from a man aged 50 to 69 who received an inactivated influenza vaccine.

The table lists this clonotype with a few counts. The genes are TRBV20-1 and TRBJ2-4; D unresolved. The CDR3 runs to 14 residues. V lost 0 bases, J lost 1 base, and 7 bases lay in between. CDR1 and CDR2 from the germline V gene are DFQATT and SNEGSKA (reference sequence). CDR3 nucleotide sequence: TGCAGTGCTAGAGAAATGAAGGCCAAAAACATTCAGTACTTC. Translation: CSAREMKAKNIQYF.

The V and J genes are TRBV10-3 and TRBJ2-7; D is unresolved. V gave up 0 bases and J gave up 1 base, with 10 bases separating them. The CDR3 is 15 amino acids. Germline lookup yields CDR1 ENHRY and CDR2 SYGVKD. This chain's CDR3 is CAISESGTLSYEQYF. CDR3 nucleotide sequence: TGTGCCATCAGTGAGTCGGGAACTTTATCCTACGAGCAGTACTTC.

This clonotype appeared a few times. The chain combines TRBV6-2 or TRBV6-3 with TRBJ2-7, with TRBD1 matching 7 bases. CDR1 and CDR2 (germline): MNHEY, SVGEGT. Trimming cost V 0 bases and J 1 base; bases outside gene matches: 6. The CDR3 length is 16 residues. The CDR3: CASSYSNRGLSYEQYF. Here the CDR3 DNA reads TGTGCCAGCAGTTACTCGAACAGGGGCTTGTCCTACGAGCAGTACTTC.

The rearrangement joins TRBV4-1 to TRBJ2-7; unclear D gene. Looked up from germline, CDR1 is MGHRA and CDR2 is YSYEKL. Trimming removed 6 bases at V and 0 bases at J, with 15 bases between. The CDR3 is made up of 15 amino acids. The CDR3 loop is CASSRYFDTSYEQYF. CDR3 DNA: TGCGCCAGCAGTCGCTACTTTGACACCTCCTACGAGCAGTACTTC.

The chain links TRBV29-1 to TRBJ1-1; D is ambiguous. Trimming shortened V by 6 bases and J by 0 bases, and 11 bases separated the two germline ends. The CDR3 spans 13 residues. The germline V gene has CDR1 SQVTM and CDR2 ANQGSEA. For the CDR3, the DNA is TGCAGCGTCCAACCTATTATGAACACTGAAGCTTTCTTT. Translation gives CSVQPIMNTEAFF.

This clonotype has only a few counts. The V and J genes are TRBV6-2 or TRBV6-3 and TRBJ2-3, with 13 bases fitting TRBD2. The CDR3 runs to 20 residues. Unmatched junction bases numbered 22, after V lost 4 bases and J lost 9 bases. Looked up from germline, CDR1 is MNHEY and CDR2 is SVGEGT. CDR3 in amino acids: CASSSRDAREGLAGSHTQYF. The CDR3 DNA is TGTGCCAGCAGTTCCCGGGACGCCCGAGAGGGACTAGCGGGATCACACACGCAGTATTTT.

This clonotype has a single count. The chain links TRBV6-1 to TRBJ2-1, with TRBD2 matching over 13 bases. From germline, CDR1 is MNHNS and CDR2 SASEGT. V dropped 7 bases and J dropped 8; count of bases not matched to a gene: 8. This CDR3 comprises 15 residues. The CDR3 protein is CASTLTSGRAHEQFF. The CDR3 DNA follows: TGTGCCAGCACCCTAACTAGCGGGAGGGCACATGAGCAGTTCTTC.

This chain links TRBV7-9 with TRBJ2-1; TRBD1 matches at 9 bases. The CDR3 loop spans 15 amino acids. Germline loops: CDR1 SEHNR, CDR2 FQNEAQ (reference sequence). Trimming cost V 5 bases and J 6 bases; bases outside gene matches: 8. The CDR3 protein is CASSEPGTGFNEQFF. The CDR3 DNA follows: TGTGCCAGCAGCGAACCCGGGACAGGGTTCAATGAGCAGTTCTTC.

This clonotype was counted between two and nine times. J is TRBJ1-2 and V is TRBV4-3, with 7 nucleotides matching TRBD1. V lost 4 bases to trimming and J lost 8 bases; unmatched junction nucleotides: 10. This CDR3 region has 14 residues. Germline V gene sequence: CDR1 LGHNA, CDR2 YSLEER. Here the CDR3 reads CASSPYDRDGGYTF. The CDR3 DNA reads TGCGCCAGCAGCCCCTATGACAGGGATGGCGGCTACACCTTC.

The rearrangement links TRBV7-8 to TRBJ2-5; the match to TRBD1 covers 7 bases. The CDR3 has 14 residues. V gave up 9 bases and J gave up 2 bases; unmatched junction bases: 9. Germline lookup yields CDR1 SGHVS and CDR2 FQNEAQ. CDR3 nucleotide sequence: TGTGCCAGTAGTTTCCGACAGGGACAAGAGACCCAGTACTTC. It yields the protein CASSFRQGQETQYF.

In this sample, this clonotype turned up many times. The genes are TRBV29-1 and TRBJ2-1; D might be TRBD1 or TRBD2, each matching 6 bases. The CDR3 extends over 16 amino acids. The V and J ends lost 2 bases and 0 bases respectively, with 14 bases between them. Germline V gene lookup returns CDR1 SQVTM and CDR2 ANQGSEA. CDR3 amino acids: CSVEPQRGLSYNEQFF. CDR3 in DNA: TGCAGCGTTGAACCCCAACGGGGGCTCTCCTACAATGAGCAGTTCTTC.

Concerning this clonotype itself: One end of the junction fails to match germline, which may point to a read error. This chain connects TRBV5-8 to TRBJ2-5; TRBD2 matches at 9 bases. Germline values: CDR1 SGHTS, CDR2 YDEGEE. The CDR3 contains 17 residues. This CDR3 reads CASSRPVRREGQKTQYF. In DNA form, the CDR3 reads TGTGCCAGCAGCCGCCCCGTGCGGCGGGAGGGCCAAAAGACCCAGTACTTC.

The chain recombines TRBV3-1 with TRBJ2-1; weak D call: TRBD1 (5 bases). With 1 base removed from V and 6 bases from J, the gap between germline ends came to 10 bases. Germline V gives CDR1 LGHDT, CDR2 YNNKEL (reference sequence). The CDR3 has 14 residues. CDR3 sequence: CASSQAGRVNEQFF. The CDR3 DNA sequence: TGTGCCAGCAGCCAAGCCGGCAGGGTCAATGAGCAGTTCTTC.

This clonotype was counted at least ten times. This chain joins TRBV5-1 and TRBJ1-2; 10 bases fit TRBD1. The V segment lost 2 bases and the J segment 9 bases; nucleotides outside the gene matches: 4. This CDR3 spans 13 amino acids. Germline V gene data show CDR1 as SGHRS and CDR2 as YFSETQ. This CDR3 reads CASSFSGQGRYTF. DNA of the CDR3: TGCGCCAGCAGCTTCTCGGGACAGGGGCGCTACACCTTC.

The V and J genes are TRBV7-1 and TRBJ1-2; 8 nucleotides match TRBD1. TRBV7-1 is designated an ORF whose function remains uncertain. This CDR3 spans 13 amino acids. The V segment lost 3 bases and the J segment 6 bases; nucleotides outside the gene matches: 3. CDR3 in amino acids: CASSSGQADGYTF. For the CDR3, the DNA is TGTGCCAGCAGCTCGGGACAGGCAGATGGCTACACCTTC.

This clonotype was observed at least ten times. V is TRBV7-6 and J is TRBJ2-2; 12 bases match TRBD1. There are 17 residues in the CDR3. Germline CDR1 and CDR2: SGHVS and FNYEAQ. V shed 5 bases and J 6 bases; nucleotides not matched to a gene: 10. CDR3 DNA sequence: TGTGCCAGCAGCCCATTTCCGGGACAGGGGGCGCCCGGGGAGCTGTTTTTT. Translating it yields CASSPFPGQGAPGELFF.

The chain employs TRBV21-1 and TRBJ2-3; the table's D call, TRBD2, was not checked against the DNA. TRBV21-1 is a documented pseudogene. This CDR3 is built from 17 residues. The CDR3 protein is CASSNWPSGFRTDTQYF. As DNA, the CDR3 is TGTGCCAGCAGCAATTGGCCCAGCGGATTTCGCACAGATACGCAGTATTTT.

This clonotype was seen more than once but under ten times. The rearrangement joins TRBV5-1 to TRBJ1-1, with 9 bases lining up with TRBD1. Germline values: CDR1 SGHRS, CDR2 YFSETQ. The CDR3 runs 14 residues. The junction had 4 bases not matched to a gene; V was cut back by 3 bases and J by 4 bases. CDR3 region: CASSSGQGSTEAFF. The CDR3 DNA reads TGCGCCAGCAGCTCAGGACAGGGGAGCACTGAAGCTTTCTTT.

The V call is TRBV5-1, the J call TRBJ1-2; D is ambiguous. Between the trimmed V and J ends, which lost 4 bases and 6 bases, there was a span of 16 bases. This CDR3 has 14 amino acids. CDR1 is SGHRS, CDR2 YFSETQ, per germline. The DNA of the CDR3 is TGCGCCAGCAGCGGTGGACCCGCTATTGATGGCTACACCTTC. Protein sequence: CASSGGPAIDGYTF.

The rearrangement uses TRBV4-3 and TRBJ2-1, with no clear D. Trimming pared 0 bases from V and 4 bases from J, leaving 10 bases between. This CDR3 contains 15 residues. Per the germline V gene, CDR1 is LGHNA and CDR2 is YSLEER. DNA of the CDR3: TGCGCCAGCAGCCAAGATCTTTATCCTTACAATGAGCAGTTCTTC. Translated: CASSQDLYPYNEQFF.

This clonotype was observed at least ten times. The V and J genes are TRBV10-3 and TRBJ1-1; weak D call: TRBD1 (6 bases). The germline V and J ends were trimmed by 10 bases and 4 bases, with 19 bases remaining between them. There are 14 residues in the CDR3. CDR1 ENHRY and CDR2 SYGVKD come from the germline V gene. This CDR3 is CATLPGALGTEAFF. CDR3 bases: TGTGCCACCCTCCCAGGGGCTTTGGGCACTGAAGCTTTCTTT.

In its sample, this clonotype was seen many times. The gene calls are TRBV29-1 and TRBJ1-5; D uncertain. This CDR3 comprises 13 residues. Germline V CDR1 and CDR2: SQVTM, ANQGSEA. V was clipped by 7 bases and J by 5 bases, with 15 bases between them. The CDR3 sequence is CSAGTSYDQPQHF. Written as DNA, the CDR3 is TGCAGCGCGGGCACCAGTTATGATCAGCCCCAGCATTTT.

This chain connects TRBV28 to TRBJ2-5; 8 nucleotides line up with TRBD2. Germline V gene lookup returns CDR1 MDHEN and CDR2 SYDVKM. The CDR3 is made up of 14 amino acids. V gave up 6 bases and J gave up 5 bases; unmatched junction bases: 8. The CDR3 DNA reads TGTGCCAGCAGCCCCTTAGCGGGGTTTGAGACCCAGTACTTC. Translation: CASSPLAGFETQYF. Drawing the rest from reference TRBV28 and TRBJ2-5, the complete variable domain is DVKVTQSSRYLVKRTGEKVFLECVQDMDHENMFWYRQDPGLGLRLIYFSYDVKMKEKGDIPEGYSVSREKKERFSLILESASTNQTSMYLCASSPLAGFETQYFGPGTRLLVL.

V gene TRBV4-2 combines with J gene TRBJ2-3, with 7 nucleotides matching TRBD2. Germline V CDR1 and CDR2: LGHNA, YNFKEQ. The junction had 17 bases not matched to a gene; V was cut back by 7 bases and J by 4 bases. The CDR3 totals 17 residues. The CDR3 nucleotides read TGTGCCAGCACCAAAGACGTAGGGTCTAGCGGAGCAGATACGCAGTATTTT. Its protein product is CASTKDVGSSGADTQYF.

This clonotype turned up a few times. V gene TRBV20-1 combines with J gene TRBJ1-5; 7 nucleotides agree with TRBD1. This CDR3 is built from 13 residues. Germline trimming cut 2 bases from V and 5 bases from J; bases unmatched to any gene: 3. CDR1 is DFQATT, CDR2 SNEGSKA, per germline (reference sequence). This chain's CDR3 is CSARKGTDQPQHF. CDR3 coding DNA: TGCAGTGCTAGAAAAGGGACAGATCAGCCCCAGCATTTT.

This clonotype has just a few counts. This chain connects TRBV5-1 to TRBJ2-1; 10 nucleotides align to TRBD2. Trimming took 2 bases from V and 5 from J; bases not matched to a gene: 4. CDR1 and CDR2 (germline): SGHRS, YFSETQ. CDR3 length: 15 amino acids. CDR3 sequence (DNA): TGCGCCAGCAGCTTCCGGACTAGCGGCAACAATGAGCAGTTCTTC. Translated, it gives CASSFRTSGNNEQFF. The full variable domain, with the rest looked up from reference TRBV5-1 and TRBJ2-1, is KAGVTQTPRYLIKTRGQQVTLSCSPISGHRSVSWYQQTPGQGLQFLFEYFSETQRNKGNFPGRFSGRQFSNSRSEMNVSTLELGDSALYLCASSFRTSGNNEQFFGPGTRLTVL.

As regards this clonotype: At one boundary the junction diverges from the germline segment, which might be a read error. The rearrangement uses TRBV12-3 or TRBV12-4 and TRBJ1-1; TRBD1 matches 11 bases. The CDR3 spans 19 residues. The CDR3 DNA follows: TGTACCAGCAGTTCCCCTTCCGGGACAGGGGGACGACTGAACACTGAAGCTTTCTTT. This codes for CTSSSPSGTGGRLNTEAFF.

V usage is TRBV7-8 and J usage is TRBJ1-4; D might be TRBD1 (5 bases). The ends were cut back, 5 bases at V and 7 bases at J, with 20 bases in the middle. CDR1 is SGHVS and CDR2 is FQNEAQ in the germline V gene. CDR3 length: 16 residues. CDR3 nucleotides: TGTGCCAGCAGCCCCCAGACCGGGGGTTGGGGTGAAAAACTGTTTTTT. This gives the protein CASSPQTGGWGEKLFF.

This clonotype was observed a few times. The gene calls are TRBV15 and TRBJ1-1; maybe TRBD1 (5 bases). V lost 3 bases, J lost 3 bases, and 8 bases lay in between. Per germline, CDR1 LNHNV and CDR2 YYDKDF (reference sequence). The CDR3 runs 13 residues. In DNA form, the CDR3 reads TGTGCCACCAGCAGGGGCAGGGACACTGAAGCTTTCTTT. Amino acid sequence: CATSRGRDTEAFF.